The clone carrying this TCR beta chain was seen just once. The data stem from a study of blood T cell repertoires in COVID-19. Only in-frame clones appear in the TCRdb table, and some are missing; sequencing was by immunoSEQ multiplex PCR. The table lists 130,000 to 150,000 clones, around 87% of them singletons. Germline CDR1 reads SGHRS; CDR2 reads YFSETQ. This CDR3 has 17 amino acids. V was clipped by 2 bases and J by 2 bases; unmatched bases: 5. This TCR came from a man aged 55 to 70 who had recovered from COVID-19. This chain uses TRBV5-1 with TRBJ2-1; TRBD2 matches 12 bases. The material sequenced was PBMCs or T cells enriched from blood (not recorded which). The CDR3 nucleotides read TGCGCCAGCAGCTTACGACTAGCGGGGGAGCCCTACAATGAGCAGTTCTTC. Translating gives CASSLRLAGEPYNEQFF.